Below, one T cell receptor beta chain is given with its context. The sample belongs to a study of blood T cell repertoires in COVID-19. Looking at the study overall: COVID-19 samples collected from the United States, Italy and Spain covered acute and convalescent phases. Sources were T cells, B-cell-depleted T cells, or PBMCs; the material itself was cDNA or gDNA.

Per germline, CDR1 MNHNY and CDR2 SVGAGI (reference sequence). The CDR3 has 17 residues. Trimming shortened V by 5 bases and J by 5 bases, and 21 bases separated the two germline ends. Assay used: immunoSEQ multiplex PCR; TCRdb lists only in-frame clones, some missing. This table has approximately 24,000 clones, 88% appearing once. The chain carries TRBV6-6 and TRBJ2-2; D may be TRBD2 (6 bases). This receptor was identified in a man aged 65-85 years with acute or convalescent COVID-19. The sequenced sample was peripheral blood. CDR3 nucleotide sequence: TGTGCCAGCAGTCCCTCTTTTTGGGGAGGCGGGACCGGGGAGCTGTTTTTT. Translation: CASSPSFWGGGTGELFF.